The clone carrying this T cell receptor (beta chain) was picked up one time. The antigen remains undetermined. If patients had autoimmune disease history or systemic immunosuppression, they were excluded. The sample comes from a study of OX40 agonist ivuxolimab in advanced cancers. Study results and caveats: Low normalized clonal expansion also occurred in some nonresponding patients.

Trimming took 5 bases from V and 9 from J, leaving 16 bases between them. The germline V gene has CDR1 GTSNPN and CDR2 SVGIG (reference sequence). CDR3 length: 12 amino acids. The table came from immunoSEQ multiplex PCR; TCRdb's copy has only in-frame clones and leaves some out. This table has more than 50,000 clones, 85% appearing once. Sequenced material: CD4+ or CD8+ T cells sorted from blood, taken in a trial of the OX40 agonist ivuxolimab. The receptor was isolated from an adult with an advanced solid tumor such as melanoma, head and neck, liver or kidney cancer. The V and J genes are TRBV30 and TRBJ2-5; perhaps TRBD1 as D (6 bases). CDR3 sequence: CAWQGSRVAQYF. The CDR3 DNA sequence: TGTGCCTGGCAGGGGTCGAGGGTGGCCCAGTACTTC.